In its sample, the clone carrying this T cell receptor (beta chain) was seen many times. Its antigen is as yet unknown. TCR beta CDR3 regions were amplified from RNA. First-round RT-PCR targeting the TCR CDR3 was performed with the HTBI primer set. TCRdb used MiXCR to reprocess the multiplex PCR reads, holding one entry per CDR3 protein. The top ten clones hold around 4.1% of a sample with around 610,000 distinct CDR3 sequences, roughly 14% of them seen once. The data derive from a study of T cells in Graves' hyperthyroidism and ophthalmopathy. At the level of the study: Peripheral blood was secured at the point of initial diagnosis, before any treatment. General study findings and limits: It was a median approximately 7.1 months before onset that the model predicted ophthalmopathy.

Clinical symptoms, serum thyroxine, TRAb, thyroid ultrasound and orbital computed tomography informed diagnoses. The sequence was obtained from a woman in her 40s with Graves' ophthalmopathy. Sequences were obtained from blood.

This CDR3 is CASSFAARNQETQYF. CDR3 DNA sequence: TGTGCCAGCAGTTTTGCGGCGCGGAACCAAGAGACCCAGTACTTC. The gene calls are TRBV28 and TRBJ2-5; no clear D. The V end was cut by 3 bases, the J end by 0 bases, with 11 bases between. From germline, CDR1 is MDHEN and CDR2 SYDVKM. The CDR3 loop spans 15 amino acids.